The clone carrying this T cell receptor (beta chain) has a count of ten or more. This specimen comes from a study of T cells in Graves' hyperthyroidism and ophthalmopathy. The CDR3 sequence is 16 residues long. Germline V gives CDR1 MDHEN, CDR2 SYDVKM. The trim removed 6 bases at V and 5 bases at J, leaving 11 bases unmatched. TCR beta CDR3 sequences were amplified from RNA transcripts. The TCR CDR3 was amplified in a first-round RT-PCR using the HTBI primer set. MiXCR was run by TCRdb on the multiplex PCR reads, yielding one entry per CDR3 protein. In the table there are fewer than 750,000 distinct CDR3 sequences, roughly 14% of which are singletons.

The TCR sequence derives from a woman aged 40-49 years with Graves' ophthalmopathy. The sample was blood. V usage is TRBV28 and J usage is TRBJ2-2; TRBD2 matches at 8 bases. CDR3 bases: TGTGCCAGCAGATCCCTGAGCGGGAGTCGAACCGGGGAGCTGTTTTTT. Encoded protein: CASRSLSGSRTGELFF.